The table lists the clone carrying this T cell receptor beta chain with many counts. Its antigen remains unknown. The data stem from a study of identical twins. Notes on the study in general: While abundant cord blood beta clonotypes carried fewer insertions, memory repertoires showed no such pattern.

TCRdb redid the calling of the 5' RACE reads with MiXCR, one entry per CDR3 protein. This table has about 660,000 distinct CDR3 sequences, over 8.5% appearing once. The CDR3 has 18 residues. CDR1 SGHDN and CDR2 FVKESK come from the germline V gene. V was pared by 0 bases and J by 7 bases, with 22 bases between. These sequences were also reported in another study, on yellow fever vaccine responses in identical twins.

The sample taken for sequencing was PBMCs. This sequence joins TRBV14 and TRBJ1-3, with TRBD1 as a possible D gene (6 bases). The source is a woman under 30 in good health. CDR3 in amino acids: CASSQDFAGTRGRNTIYF. Here the CDR3 DNA reads TGTGCCAGCAGCCAAGATTTCGCCGGGACACGGGGACGGAACACCATATATTTT.